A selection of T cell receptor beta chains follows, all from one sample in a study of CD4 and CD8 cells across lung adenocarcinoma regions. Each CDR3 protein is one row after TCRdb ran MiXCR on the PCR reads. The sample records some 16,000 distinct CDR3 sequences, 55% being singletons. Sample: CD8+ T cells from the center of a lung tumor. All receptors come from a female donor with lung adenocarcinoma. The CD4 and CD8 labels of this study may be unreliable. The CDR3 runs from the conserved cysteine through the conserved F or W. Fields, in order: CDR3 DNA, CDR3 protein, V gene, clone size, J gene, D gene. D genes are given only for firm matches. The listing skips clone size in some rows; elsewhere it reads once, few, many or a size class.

cdr3_nt: TGCGCCAGCCATAAAAACCGGGACAGGGGGCCCTACGAGCAGTACTTC
cdr3_aa: CASHKNRDRGPYEQYF
v_call: TRBV10-1
clone_size: NA
j_call: TRBJ2-7
d_call: TRBD1

cdr3_nt: TGTGCCAGGGGTTACGCCGGGAGTGGCACAGAGACGCAGTATTTC
cdr3_aa: CARGYAGSGTETQYF
v_call: TRBV6-5
clone_size: NA
j_call: TRBJ2-5
d_call: NA

cdr3_nt: TGTGCCAGCAGGGGGCTGTGGTTCAAAAACATGCAGTACTTC
cdr3_aa: CASRGLWFKNMQYF
v_call: TRBV27
clone_size: once
j_call: TRBJ2-4
d_call: NA

cdr3_nt: TGTGCCAGCAGTGACCCTACAGCTTACAATGAGCAGTTCTTC
cdr3_aa: CASSDPTAYNEQFF
v_call: TRBV6-2/TRBV6-3
clone_size: NA
j_call: TRBJ2-1
d_call: NA

cdr3_nt: TGTGCCAGCAGAACAAAGCGGGGGGTATCCTACAATGAGCAGTTCTTC
cdr3_aa: CASRTKRGVSYNEQFF
v_call: TRBV6-1
clone_size: medium-sized
j_call: TRBJ2-1
d_call: TRBD2

cdr3_nt: TGTGCTGGCGGCCCGGGGAGCGGTGCCAAAGAGACGCAGTATTTT
cdr3_aa: CAGGPGSGAKETQYF
v_call: TRBV11-3
clone_size: NA
j_call: TRBJ2-3
d_call: NA

cdr3_nt: TGTGCCAGCAGTGAAGCACTGCTTTGGAGCACAGATACGCAGTATTTT
cdr3_aa: CASSEALLWSTDTQYF
v_call: TRBV6-1
clone_size: NA
j_call: TRBJ2-3
d_call: NA

cdr3_nt: TGTGCCAGCACCTCCCCGGGACAGGGCTCTGGAAACACCATATATTTT
cdr3_aa: CASTSPGQGSGNTIYF
v_call: TRBV6-1
clone_size: many
j_call: TRBJ1-3
d_call: TRBD1

cdr3_nt: TGTGCGGGGAGTCGAGGGAATACCGTGCAGTATTTT
cdr3_aa: CAGSRGNTVQYF
v_call: TRBV10-3
clone_size: NA
j_call: TRBJ2-3
d_call: NA

cdr3_nt: TGTGCCAGCAGCGTAGAGCTAGCAAGGGAGACCCAGTACTTC
cdr3_aa: CASSVELARETQYF
v_call: TRBV9
clone_size: many
j_call: TRBJ2-5
d_call: NA

cdr3_nt: TGTGCCAGCAGTGAAGTACCGGGGGCCAAAGATACGCAGTACTTT
cdr3_aa: CASSEVPGAKDTQYF
v_call: TRBV6-1
clone_size: NA
j_call: TRBJ2-3
d_call: NA

cdr3_nt: TGTGCCAGCAGTCCGGGGCGGGGGGGCAAAGACATTCAGTATTTC
cdr3_aa: CASSPGRGGKDIQYF
v_call: TRBV6-1
clone_size: NA
j_call: TRBJ2-3
d_call: TRBD2

cdr3_nt: TGCAGTGCTAGAGATCTAGCGGGGGGGCAAGAGACCCAGTACTTC
cdr3_aa: CSARDLAGGQETQYF
v_call: TRBV20-1
clone_size: many
j_call: TRBJ2-5
d_call: TRBD2

cdr3_nt: TGTGCCAGCAGCCAAGAGAAGAGCGGGGGGGCAGATACGCAGTATTTT
cdr3_aa: CASSQEKSGGADTQYF
v_call: TRBV4-2
clone_size: few
j_call: TRBJ2-3
d_call: TRBD2

cdr3_nt: TGTGCCAGCCAGGGAGGCGTGATGGTTGTATCCTACGAGCAGTACTTC
cdr3_aa: CASQGGVMVVSYEQYF
v_call: TRBV6-1
clone_size: many
j_call: TRBJ2-7
d_call: NA

cdr3_nt: TGTGGCAGCAGGGGGGGGAGAGGTAAAAATACTCAGTATTTC
cdr3_aa: CGSRGGRGKNTQYF
v_call: TRBV10-2
clone_size: NA
j_call: TRBJ2-4
d_call: NA